The source of this T cell receptor beta chain is a study of blood T cell repertoires in COVID-19 (dated by TCRdb to the early 2020s). Concerning the study at large: Samples covering the acute and convalescent phases of COVID-19 were provided by collaborators in the United States, Italy and Spain. The material from the prospective study consisted of cDNA or gDNA derived from T cells, B-cell-depleted T cells, or PBMCs. The dataset comprised deeply sampled blood TCRbeta repertoires from subjects exposed to, actively infected with, or recovered from COVID-19. The repertoires were released in a freely available public database meant as a resource for research on the immune response to SARS-CoV-2. Samples came from the ongoing ImmuneRACE study (first 160 participants) plus 1,254 subjects from 6 global collaborators. A de-identified subject ID, COVID-19 status, age in years and sex were almost always included in the sample metadata. HLA class I and class II types, where available, came from metadata supplied by the sample provider rather than from assay-based typing.

Points on this clone: Its antigen has not been determined. No base quality information exists; no much larger clone differs at one position.

TCRbeta CDR3 regions were amplified from genomic DNA using the immunoSEQ Assay, a bias-controlled multiplex PCR. As for the authors' bioinformatics: Nucleated cell counts per sample were estimated from amplification of reference gene primers within the assay. To quantify the absolute abundance of each unique TCRbeta CDR3 rearrangement, sequence reads were collapsed and filtered. Productive Simpson clonality was computed per sample as the square root of Simpson's diversity index over productive rearrangements. TCRdb's version of the immuneACCESS table is confined to in-frame rearrangements and falls short of the full clone set. An unresolved V gene accounts for under half of the shortfall where checked; the remainder is of unknown origin. That table furnishes V, J and clone size, whereas the DNA furnished D and trimming. The sample table holds about 360,000 clones, of which around four fifths were seen once. The ten largest clones represent approximately 3% of the sample.

The V end loses 2 bases and the J end loses 8 bases, and a stretch of 13 bases separates them. The germline V gene encodes CDR1 MNHEY and CDR2 SMNVEV (reference sequence). The CDR3 goes from the cysteine to the phenylalanine over 15 residues. Only the CDR3 part of the read is kept: 45 bases, read in frame from the first base. The collaborating institutions used their own protocols to collect whole blood in K2EDTA tubes. For TCRbeta analysis, collaborators shipped samples as frozen whole blood, isolated PBMCs, or DNA extracted from either of those sample types. Broader findings and caveats from the paper: The quantity of clinical and demographic metadata differed by source and by participant and was supplied without curation.

The V and J segments used are TRBV27 and TRBJ1-6; perhaps TRBD1 is the D gene, with 5 bases matching. What was sequenced was peripheral blood. The receptor's source is a young man with active or convalescent COVID-19. The DNA reads as follows: TGTGCCAGCAGTTTAGGGCAGGGACTTTATTCACCCCTCCACTTT. Translated, this gives CASSLGQGLYSPLHF.